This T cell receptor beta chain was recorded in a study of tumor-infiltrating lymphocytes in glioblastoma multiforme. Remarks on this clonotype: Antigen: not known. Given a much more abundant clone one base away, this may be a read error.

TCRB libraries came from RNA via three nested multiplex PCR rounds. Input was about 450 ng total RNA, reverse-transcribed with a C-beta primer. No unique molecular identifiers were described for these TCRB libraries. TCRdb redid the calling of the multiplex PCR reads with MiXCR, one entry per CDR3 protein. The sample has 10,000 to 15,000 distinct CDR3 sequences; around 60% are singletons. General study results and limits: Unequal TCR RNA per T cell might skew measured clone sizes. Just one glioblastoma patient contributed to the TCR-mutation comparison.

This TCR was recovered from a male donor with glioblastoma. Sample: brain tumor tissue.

The CDR3 nucleotides are TGTGCCAGCACCCTGACGGATAGGGGTGGGGGGCCTCAGCCCCGGCATTTT. Residues: CASTLTDRGGGPQPRHF. This chain joins TRBV6-1 and TRBJ1-5; D may be TRBD1 (6 bases). From germline, CDR1 is MNHNS and CDR2 SASEGT. The CDR3 is made up of 17 amino acids.